Sequencing of this T cell receptor (beta chain) was carried out in a study of a mutant IDH1 vaccine in newly diagnosed glioma. Study context: Every participant had undergone radiotherapy, temozolomide, or both before, and most underwent both.

The method was immunoSEQ multiplex PCR; TCRdb's version includes in-frame clones alone and lacks a portion of them. The sample lists around 52,000 clones, roughly 78% occurring once. Time point here: week 5, during vaccination. All doses held 300 ug of mutant IDH1 20-mer peptide, with topical imiquimod. As regards this clone: The antigen is undetermined. The junction departs from the called germline gene at one end, perhaps through a read error.

Study-wide findings and caveats: Any relationship between pseudoprogression and changes in top peripheral T cell clonotypes seemed absent.

The receptor was isolated from a woman in her forties with glioma. The sequencing used PBMCs, collected from a glioma patient whose treatment included an IDH1 peptide vaccine.

CDR3 sequence: CSTRVLGEQFF. The DNA of the CDR3 is TGCAGTACTAGGGTCCTTGGGGAGCAGTTCTTC. V is TRBV20-1 and J is TRBJ2-1, with TRBD2 as a possible D gene (5 bases). This CDR3 is built from 11 residues. Germline V CDR1 and CDR2: DFQATT, SNEGSKA (reference sequence).